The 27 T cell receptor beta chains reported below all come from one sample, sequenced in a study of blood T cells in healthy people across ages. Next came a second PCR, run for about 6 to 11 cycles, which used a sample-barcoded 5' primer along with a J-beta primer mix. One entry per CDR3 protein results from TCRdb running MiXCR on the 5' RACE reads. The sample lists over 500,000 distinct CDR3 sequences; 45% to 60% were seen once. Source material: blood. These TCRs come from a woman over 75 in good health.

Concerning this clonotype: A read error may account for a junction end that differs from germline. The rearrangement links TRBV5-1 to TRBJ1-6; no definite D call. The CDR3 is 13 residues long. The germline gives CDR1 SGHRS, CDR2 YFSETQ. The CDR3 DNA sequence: TGCTCCAGCAGCGATCGACCGAATTCACCCCTCCACTTT. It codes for CSSSDRPNSPLHF.

The CDR3: CASSLVPSGLAGGSSSYNEQFF. CDR3 sequence (DNA): TGCGCCAGCAGCTTGGTTCCTTCTGGACTAGCGGGGGGCTCTAGCTCCTACAATGAGCAGTTCTTC. The V and J genes are TRBV5-1 and TRBJ2-1, with 14 nucleotides matching TRBD2. The germline V gene encodes CDR1 SGHRS and CDR2 YFSETQ. The CDR3 covers 22 residues. V lost 0 bases to trimming and J lost 0 bases; unmatched junction nucleotides: 14.

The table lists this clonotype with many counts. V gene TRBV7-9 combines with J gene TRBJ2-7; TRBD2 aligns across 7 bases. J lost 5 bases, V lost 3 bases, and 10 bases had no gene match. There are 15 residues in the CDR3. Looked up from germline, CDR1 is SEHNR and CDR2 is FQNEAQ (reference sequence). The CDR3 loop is CASSFPPGLGDEQYF. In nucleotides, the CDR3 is TGTGCCAGCAGCTTTCCCCCCGGACTAGGGGACGAGCAGTACTTC.

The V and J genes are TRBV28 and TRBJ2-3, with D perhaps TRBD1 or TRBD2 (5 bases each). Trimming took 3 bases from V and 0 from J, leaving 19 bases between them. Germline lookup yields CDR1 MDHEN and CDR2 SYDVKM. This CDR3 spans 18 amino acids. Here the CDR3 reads CASSFAPWLGGSTDTQYF. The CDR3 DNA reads TGTGCCAGCAGTTTTGCCCCATGGCTTGGGGGAAGCACAGATACGCAGTATTTT.

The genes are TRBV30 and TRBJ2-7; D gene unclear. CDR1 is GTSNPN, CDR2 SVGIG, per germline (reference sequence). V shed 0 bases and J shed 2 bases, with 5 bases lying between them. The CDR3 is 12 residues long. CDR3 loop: CAWSVLAYEQYF. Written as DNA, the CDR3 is TGTGCCTGGAGTGTTCTAGCCTACGAGCAGTACTTC.

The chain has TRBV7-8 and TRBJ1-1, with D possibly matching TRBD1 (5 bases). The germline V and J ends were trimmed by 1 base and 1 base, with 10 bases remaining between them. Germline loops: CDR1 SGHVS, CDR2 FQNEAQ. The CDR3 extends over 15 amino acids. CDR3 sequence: CASSLGGNQNTEAFF. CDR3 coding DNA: TGTGCCAGCAGCTTAGGGGGCAACCAGAACACTGAAGCTTTCTTT.

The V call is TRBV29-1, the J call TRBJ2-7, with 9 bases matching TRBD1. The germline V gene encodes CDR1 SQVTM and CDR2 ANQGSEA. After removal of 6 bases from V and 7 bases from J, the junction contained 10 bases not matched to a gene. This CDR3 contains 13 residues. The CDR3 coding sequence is TGCAGCGTCACAGGGGGCACCTCGGGGGAGCAGTACTTC. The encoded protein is CSVTGGTSGEQYF.

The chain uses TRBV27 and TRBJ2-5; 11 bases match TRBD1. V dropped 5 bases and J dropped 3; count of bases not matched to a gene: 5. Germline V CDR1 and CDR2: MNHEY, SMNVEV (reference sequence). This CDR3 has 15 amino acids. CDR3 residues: CASSRRTGGEETQYF. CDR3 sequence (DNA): TGTGCCAGCAGTAGGAGGACAGGGGGCGAAGAGACCCAGTACTTC.

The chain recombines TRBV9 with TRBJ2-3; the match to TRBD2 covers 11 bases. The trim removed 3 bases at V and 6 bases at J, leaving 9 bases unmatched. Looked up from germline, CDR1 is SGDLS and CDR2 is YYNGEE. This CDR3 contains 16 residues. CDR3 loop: CASSAGRGLAADTQYF. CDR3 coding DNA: TGTGCCAGCAGCGCGGGCCGGGGACTAGCGGCGGATACGCAGTATTTT.

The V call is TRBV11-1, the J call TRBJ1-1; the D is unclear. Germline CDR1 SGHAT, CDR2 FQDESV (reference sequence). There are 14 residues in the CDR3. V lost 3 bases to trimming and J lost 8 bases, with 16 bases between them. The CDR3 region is CASSFSRISREAFF. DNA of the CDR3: TGTGCCAGCAGCTTTTCACGTATTTCGCGGGAAGCTTTCTTT.

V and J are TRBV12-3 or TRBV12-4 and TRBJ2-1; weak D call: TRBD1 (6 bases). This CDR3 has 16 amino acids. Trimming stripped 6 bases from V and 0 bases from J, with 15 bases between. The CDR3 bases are TGTGCCAGCAGCCCTGGGGGCAGGAGCTCCTACAATGAGCAGTTCTTC. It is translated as CASSPGGRSSYNEQFF.

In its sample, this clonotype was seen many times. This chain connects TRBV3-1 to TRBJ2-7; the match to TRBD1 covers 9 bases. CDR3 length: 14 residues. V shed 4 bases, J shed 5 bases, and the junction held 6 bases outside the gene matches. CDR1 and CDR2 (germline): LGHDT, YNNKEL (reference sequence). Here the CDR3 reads CASSRPGQGHEQYF. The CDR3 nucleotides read TGTGCCAGCAGCCGTCCGGGACAGGGTCACGAGCAGTACTTC.

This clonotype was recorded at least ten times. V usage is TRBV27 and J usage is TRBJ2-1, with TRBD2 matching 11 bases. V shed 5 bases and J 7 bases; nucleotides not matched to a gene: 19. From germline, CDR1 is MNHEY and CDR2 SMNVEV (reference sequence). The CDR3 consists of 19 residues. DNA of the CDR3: TGTGCCAGCAGTCCTGGACAGGGACCGATAGCGGGAGGGCCGAATGAGCAGTTCTTC. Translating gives CASSPGQGPIAGGPNEQFF.

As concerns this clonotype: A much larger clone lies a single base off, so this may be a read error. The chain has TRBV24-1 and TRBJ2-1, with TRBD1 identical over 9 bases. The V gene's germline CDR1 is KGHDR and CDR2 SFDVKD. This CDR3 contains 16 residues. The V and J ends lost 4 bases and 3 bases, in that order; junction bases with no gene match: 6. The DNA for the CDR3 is TGTGCCACCAGTGACTCCGGGACAGGGAGCTACAATGAGCAGTTCTTC. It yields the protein CATSDSGTGSYNEQFF.

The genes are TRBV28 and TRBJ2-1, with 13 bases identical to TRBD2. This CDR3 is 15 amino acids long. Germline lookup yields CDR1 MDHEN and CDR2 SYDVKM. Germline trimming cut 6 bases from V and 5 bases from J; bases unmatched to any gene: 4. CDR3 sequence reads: CASSQLAGGNNEQFF. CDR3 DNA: TGTGCCAGCAGCCAACTAGCGGGGGGGAACAATGAGCAGTTCTTC.

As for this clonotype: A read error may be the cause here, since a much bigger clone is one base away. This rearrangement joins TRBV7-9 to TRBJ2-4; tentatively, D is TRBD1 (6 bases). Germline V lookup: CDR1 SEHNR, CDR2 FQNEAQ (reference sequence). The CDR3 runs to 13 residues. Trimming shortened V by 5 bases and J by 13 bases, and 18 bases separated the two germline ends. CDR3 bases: TGTGCCAGCAGCCACCCAGGGGACAATGAGCAGTACTTC. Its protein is CASSHPGDNEQYF.

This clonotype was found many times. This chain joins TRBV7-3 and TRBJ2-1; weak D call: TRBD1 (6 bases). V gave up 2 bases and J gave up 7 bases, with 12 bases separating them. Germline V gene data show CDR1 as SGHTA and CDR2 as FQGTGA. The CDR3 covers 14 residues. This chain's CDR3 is CASSLGGGANEQFF. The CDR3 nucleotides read TGTGCCAGCAGCTTAGGGGGCGGTGCTAATGAGCAGTTCTTC.

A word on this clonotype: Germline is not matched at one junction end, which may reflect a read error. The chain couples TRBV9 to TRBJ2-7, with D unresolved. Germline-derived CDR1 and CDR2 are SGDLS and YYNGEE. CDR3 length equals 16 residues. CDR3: CASSVGYGFGSYEQYF. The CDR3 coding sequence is TGTGCCAGCAGCGTAGGGTACGGATTTGGCTCCTACGAGCAGTATTTC.

The CDR3 nucleotides are TGTGCCAGCAGCAGTCGACAGGCCCTATACTACGAGCAGTACTTC. It yields the protein CASSSRQALYYEQYF. The chain combines TRBV6-6 with TRBJ2-4; possible D gene TRBD1, 6 bases. The DNA end is a closer match to TRBJ2-7, so the J assignment may be wrong. CDR3 length equals 15 residues. CDR1 and CDR2 from the germline V gene are MNHNY and SVGAGI (reference sequence).

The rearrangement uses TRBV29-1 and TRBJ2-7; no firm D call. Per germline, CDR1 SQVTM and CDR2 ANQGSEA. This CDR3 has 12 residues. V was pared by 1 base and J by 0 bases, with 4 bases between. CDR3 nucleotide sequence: TGCAGCGTTGAAGTGAGCTCCTACGAGCAGTACTTC. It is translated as CSVEVSSYEQYF.

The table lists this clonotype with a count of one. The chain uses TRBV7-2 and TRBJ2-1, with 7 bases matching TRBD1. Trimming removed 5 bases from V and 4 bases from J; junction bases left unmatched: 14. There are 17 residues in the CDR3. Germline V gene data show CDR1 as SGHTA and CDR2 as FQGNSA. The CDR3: CASSTSLRDSDYNEQFF. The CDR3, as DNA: TGTGCCAGCAGCACTTCTCTCCGGGACAGTGATTACAATGAGCAGTTCTTC.

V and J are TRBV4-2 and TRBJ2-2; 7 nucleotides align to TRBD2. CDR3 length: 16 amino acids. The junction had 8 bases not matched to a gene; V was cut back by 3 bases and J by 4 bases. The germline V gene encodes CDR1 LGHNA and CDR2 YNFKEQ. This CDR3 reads CASSHLRGESTGELFF. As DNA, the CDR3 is TGTGCCAGCAGCCACCTTCGGGGGGAGAGCACCGGGGAGCTGTTTTTT.

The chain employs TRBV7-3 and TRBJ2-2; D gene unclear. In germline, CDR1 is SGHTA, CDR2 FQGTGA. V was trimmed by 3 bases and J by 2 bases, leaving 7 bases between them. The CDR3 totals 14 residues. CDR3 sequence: CASSLSYNTGELFF. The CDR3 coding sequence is TGTGCCAGCAGCTTGTCTTACAACACCGGGGAGCTGTTTTTT.

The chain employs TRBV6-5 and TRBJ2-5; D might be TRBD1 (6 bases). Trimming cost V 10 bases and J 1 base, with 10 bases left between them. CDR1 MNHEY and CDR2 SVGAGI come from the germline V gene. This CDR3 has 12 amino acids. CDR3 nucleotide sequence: TGTGCCACCTACAGGGTCCAAGAGACCCAGTACTTC. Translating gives CATYRVQETQYF.

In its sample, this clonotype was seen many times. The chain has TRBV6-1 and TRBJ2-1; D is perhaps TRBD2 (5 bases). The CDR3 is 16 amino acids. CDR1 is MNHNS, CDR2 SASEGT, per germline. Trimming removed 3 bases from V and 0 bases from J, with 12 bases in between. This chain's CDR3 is CASSETIRGSYNEQFF. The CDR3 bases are TGTGCCAGCAGTGAGACGATTCGGGGCTCCTACAATGAGCAGTTCTTC.

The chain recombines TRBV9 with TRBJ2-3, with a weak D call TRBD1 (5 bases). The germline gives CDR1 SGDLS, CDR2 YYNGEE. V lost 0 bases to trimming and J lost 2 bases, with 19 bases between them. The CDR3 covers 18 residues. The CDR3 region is CASSVGSLWPRDTDTQYF. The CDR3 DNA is TGTGCCAGCAGCGTAGGCTCCCTCTGGCCCAGGGACACAGATACGCAGTATTTT.

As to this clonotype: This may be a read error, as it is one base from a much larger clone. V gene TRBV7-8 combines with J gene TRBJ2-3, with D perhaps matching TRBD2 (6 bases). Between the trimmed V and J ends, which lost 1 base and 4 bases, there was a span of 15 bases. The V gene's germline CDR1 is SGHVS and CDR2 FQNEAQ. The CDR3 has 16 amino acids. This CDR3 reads CASSLEVGASADTQYF. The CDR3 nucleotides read TGTGCCAGCAGCTTAGAGGTCGGGGCTAGCGCAGATACGCAGTATTTT.